This is a list of T cell receptor beta chains from one sample in a study of T cell repertoires in cytomegalovirus infection. MiXCR, applied by TCRdb to the reads, yields one record per CDR3 protein. The table lists nearly 550,000 distinct CDR3 sequences, about 15% of them singletons. The sample was CD8+ T cells from PBMCs. All receptors derive from a human donor in good health (CMV status not recorded). Some clones in this sample may be carry-over from other donors' samples. The CDR3 runs from the conserved cysteine through the conserved F or W. D genes are given only for firm matches. Part of the rows lack a size; the others show once, few, many or a class for expanded clones.

d_call	clone_size	j_call	v_call	cdr3_nt	cdr3_aa
TRBD1	.	TRBJ1-2	TRBV7-9	TGTGCCAGCAGCGGACAGGAGACCTATGGCTACACCTTC	CASSGQETYGYTF
.	.	TRBJ1-6	TRBV10-2	TGCGCCAGCAGTGAGCCAAAGGGGATCGGTTCACCCCTCCACTTT	CASSEPKGIGSPLHF
.	few	TRBJ2-1	TRBV19	TGTGCCAGTAGTATACTCTACTCCATCTCATACAATGAGCAGTTCTTC	CASSILYSISYNEQFF
.	.	TRBJ2-1	TRBV7-9	TGTGCCAGCAGCGCCCTGGACAGCCTGGGGGATGAGCAGTTCTTC	CASSALDSLGDEQFF
.	few	TRBJ1-4	TRBV27	TGTGCCAGCAGTTTCGGACGTTGGGGCGATGAAAAACTGTTTTTT	CASSFGRWGDEKLFF
.	.	TRBJ2-1	TRBV12-3/TRBV12-4	TGTGCCAGCAGCCCCCGGGGGAGGAGGTACAATGAGCAGTTCTTC	CASSPRGRRYNEQFF
TRBD2	many	TRBJ2-7	TRBV7-6	TGTGCCAGCAGCCAACTAGCGGGAGCGACCTACGAGCAGTACTTC	CASSQLAGATYEQYF
.	many	TRBJ2-7	TRBV10-3	TGTGCCATCAGTGAGTCCGGACAGCACTACGAGCAGTACTTC	CAISESGQHYEQYF
TRBD1	.	TRBJ2-7	TRBV6-6	TGTGCCAGCACATTCCCAACCGGGACAGCCACCTACGAGCAGTACTTC	CASTFPTGTATYEQYF
TRBD2	.	TRBJ2-3	TRBV3-1	TGTGCCAGCAGCCAAGATCCGGACGGGCTAGCGGGATTTACAGATACGCAGTATTTT	CASSQDPDGLAGFTDTQYF
.	few	TRBJ1-1	TRBV6-5	TGTGCCAGCAGTTTTTCCGGACAGATCATTGAAGCTTTCTTT	CASSFSGQIIEAFF
TRBD2	.	TRBJ2-1	TRBV13	TGTGCCAGCAGCTTAGGAGACACTAGCGGGAGTTATTATGAGCAGTTCTTC	CASSLGDTSGSYYEQFF
.	many	TRBJ2-6	TRBV28	TGTGCCAGCAGTTTTAGTGAACGGAGCCAGTTAACCCCCGGGGGTGGGGCCAACGTCCTGACTTTC	CASSFSERSQLTPGGGANVLTF
.	once	TRBJ2-1	TRBV18	TGTGCCAGCTCACCCGACGGGCTTAGCTCCTACAATGAGCAGTTCTTC	CASSPDGLSSYNEQFF
TRBD2	.	TRBJ2-7	TRBV28	TGTGCCAGCAGTTTTTTGGGGAGGTGGCGGGAGGGAACCTACGAGCAGTACTTC	CASSFLGRWREGTYEQYF
.	many	TRBJ2-7	TRBV10-3	TGTGCCATCAGTGACCCCGGGTTGGGCCTAGAGTCCTACGAGCAGTACTTC	CAISDPGLGLESYEQYF
TRBD2	many	TRBJ2-3	TRBV10-2	TGCGCCAGCAGTTCGCCAAGCGGGAGGGCCCGAGATACGCAGTATTTT	CASSSPSGRARDTQYF
TRBD2	few	TRBJ2-7	TRBV2	TGTGCCAGCAGTGAAGCTACAGCGGGACTCTACGAGCAGTACTTC	CASSEATAGLYEQYF
TRBD2	.	TRBJ2-1	TRBV27	TGTGCCAGCAAGAATAGCGGGTACAATGAGCAGTTCTTC	CASKNSGYNEQFF
.	many	TRBJ1-1	TRBV4-2	TGTGCCAGCAGCCAAGAAGGGGTGATTGGGGAGAACACTGAAGCTTTCTTT	CASSQEGVIGENTEAFF
.	many	TRBJ2-7	TRBV7-6	TGTGCCAGCAGCTTAGGGGAGCGCCGCGAGCAGTACTTC	CASSLGERREQYF
.	.	TRBJ2-7	TRBV29-1	TGCAGCGTCCGTTCCGGGGGAGCCTACGAGCAGTACTTC	CSVRSGGAYEQYF
TRBD1	many	TRBJ1-5	TRBV7-8	TGTGCCAGCAGCCCGAGGGACAGGTTCAATCAGCCCCAGCATTTT	CASSPRDRFNQPQHF
.	many	TRBJ2-7	TRBV7-9	TGTGCCAGCAGCCCGCGGGTCGGACCCTACGAGCAGTACTTC	CASSPRVGPYEQYF
.	.	TRBJ1-3	TRBV19	TGTGCCAGTAGTATGGGAACAGGCTCTGGAAACACCATATGTTTT	CASSMGTGSGNTICF
.	many	TRBJ1-1	TRBV27	TGTGCCATCTCGGACATCTATGGGACTGAAGCTTTCTTT	CAISDIYGTEAFF
.	.	TRBJ2-2	TRBV29-1	TGCAGCGTTTCGACGGAGAACACCGGGGAGCTGTTTTTT	CSVSTENTGELFF
.	many	TRBJ2-3	TRBV28	TGTGCCACCAAGGGGAGGAGGCAAAATACGCAGTATTTT	CATKGRRQNTQYF
.	few	TRBJ2-2	TRBV6-1	TGTGCCAGCAGTGGATGGCTCCGAACCGGGGAGCTGTTTTTT	CASSGWLRTGELFF
.	.	TRBJ1-5	TRBV2	TGTGCCAGCAGTGAAGGGACAACGGGCAATCAGCCCCAGCATTTT	CASSEGTTGNQPQHF
.	.	TRBJ2-1	TRBV19	TGTGCCAGCCGCCTCCGAGGGGACAATGAGCAGTTCTTC	CASRLRGDNEQFF
.	.	TRBJ2-7	TRBV27	TGTGCCACCGGACAAAACTACGAGCAGTACTTC	CATGQNYEQYF
TRBD2	few	TRBJ2-5	TRBV9	TGTGCCAGCAGCGTAGGTAGCGGGGGGGCCAGGGAGACCCAGTACTTC	CASSVGSGGARETQYF
.	many	TRBJ1-4	TRBV7-2	TGTGCCAGCAGCTTCGGGAAGACTAATGAAAAACTGTTTTTT	CASSFGKTNEKLFF
.	many	TRBJ2-5	TRBV12-3/TRBV12-4	TGTGCCAGCAGTTTAGTTAGGTCAGAGAGAGAGACCCAGTACTTC	CASSLVRSERETQYF
.	few	TRBJ2-3	TRBV12-5	TGTGCTAGTGCCCCGGGGGCCAGATACACAGATACGCAGTATTTT	CASAPGARYTDTQYF
TRBD1	few	TRBJ2-7	TRBV7-6	TGTGCCAGCAGCTTAGAAGGGACAGGGGTCTACGAGCAGTACTTC	CASSLEGTGVYEQYF
TRBD2	.	TRBJ2-1	TRBV20-1	TGCAGTGCTCACAGGACTAGCGGGAGAGGTTCCTACAATGAGCAGTTCTTC	CSAHRTSGRGSYNEQFF
TRBD1	many	TRBJ1-6	TRBV5-5	TGTGCCAGCAGCTTGGGCGGACAGGGTAATTCACCCCTCCACTTT	CASSLGGQGNSPLHF
TRBD1	few	TRBJ2-7	TRBV20-1	TGCAGTGCTGACGAACAGGGGTCCTACGAGCAGTACTTC	CSADEQGSYEQYF
.	few	TRBJ1-2	TRBV29-1	TGCAGCGCCGGATCGGGGGTGGGCTATGGCTACACCTTC	CSAGSGVGYGYTF
TRBD1	.	TRBJ2-7	TRBV28	TGTGCCGGCAGTTTATTGGGACAGGTGACCTGGGGGGAGCAGTACTTC	CAGSLLGQVTWGEQYF
TRBD2	many	TRBJ2-1	TRBV7-8	TGTGCCAGCAGCTTAGAGGTTTTAGCGGGAGGGTTCTACAATGAGCAGTTCTTC	CASSLEVLAGGFYNEQFF
TRBD1	.	TRBJ1-5	TRBV28	TGTGCCAGCAGTTTGGGGGCCAGGGGGACCAATCAGCCCCAGCATTTT	CASSLGARGTNQPQHF
.	.	TRBJ1-2	TRBV6-1	TGTGCCAGCAGTCCCCCCATCACCTTC	CASSPPITF
.	many	TRBJ2-7	TRBV7-8	TGTGCCAGCAGCCCAGGACAGATGCCCTACGAGCAGTACTTC	CASSPGQMPYEQYF
TRBD1	.	TRBJ1-2	TRBV10-3	TGTGCCATCAGAACCAGACAGGGACAAGATTACACCTTC	CAIRTRQGQDYTF
.	few	TRBJ2-1	TRBV29-1	TGCAGCGTCCTTATGGAGAGGGCCTACAATGAGCAGTTCTTC	CSVLMERAYNEQFF
.	many	TRBJ1-2	TRBV7-6	TGTGCCAGCAGCTTAGGGGGGATCTATGGCTACACCTTC	CASSLGGIYGYTF
TRBD1	.	TRBJ2-5	TRBV7-9	TGTGCCAGCAGCTTATTAGACAGGGGGCCAGAGACCCAGTACTTC	CASSLLDRGPETQYF
.	few	TRBJ2-1	TRBV5-1	TGCGCCAGCAGCGCACAGGGTAGGGATGAGCAGTTCTTC	CASSAQGRDEQFF
TRBD2	few	TRBJ2-1	TRBV5-1	TGCGCCAGCAGGAGTCCGCGGGAGGGCCTGTACAATGAGCAGTTCTTC	CASRSPREGLYNEQFF
.	few	TRBJ1-1	TRBV27	TGTGCCAGCAGTCGAGAAAGATACAGGGCCACTGAAGCTTTCTTT	CASSRERYRATEAFF
TRBD1	many	TRBJ1-3	TRBV9	TGTGCCAGCAGCGTAGACAGGGGCTCTGGAAACACCATATATTTT	CASSVDRGSGNTIYF
.	many	TRBJ2-7	TRBV27	TGTGCCAGCAGTTTAAAGGCACCAGCCCGCTACGAGCAGTACTTC	CASSLKAPARYEQYF